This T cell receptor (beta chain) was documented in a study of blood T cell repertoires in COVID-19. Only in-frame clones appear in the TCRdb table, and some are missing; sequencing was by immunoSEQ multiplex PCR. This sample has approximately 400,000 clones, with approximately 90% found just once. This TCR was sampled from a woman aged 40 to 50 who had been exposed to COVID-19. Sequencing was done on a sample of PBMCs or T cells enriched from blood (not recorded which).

As DNA, the CDR3 is TGTGCCAGCAGCAAGATAACAGGCGTTAAGAGCAATCAGCCCCAGCATTTT. This encodes CASSKITGVKSNQPQHF. The genes are TRBV21-1 and TRBJ1-5; TRBD1, the D gene given by the table, was not confirmed from the DNA. TRBV21-1 is annotated as a pseudogene. CDR3 length: 17 residues.